Sequencing of this T cell receptor beta chain was carried out in a study of shared clonotypes between healthy human individuals (TCRdb year 2020). In terms of the full investigation: A few men and a couple of women, aged 18 to 49 years, made up the cohort. Per donor, leukapheresis produced somewhere between about 0.94 and 9.5 billion PBMCs. To increase sequencing depth and limit assay-specific biases, TCR repertoire library preparation and sequencing were carried out by different laboratories using diverse techniques. To estimate repertoire size and how much clonotype sharing occurs between individuals, the study deeply sequenced the blood TCR repertoires of roughly 5 healthy adults. For each donor, CD4 naive and CD4 memory were each run on three plates, CD8 naive on two plates, and CD8 memory on one plate.

The research as a whole found: Pairwise subsampling led to the expectation that sequencing depth would affect the degree of clonotype sharing among donors. Only blood was sampled, and tissue TCR repertoires likely differ from those in blood. Naive subsets generally had larger estimated clonotype richness than memory subsets did. Sharing across four donors was observed for around 5% of naive CD4, over 3% of naive CD8, roughly 2.3% of memory CD4, and around 0.4% of memory CD8 clonotypes. Even with the large sequencing depth, rarefaction of the sorted-subset datasets indicated that sequencing was incomplete. Clonotypes shared by all four sorted-subset donors showed higher generation probabilities than non-shared clonotypes. The genetic and exposure-history diversity represented was limited by the small number of donors.

Using the deep immunoSEQ assay, TCR CDR3 regions were amplified from genomic DNA by multiplex PCR. Genomic DNA extracted from each cell subset was distributed evenly over all wells of several immunoSEQ 96-well plates, and each plate served as one replicate. Each replicate PCR for sorted subsets received about 220 ng genomic DNA, equal to about 30,000 T cell genomes. Purified libraries were quantified with a Qubit 3.0 fluorometer, sized on a Bioanalyzer 2100, and re-quantified with the KAPA Library Quantification kit. Every immunoSEQ 96-well plate was sequenced on a separate single-read 150-cycle Illumina NextSeq 550 flow cell. The original methods were these. Because the immunoSEQ output held only junctional sequences and lacked quality scores, the filtering could not match the filtering applied to full-length reads. Sequences were annotated with PyIR, a Python wrapper for IgBLAST v1.9, using IMGT germline references to assign V/J genes and CDR3. Any read was removed if the V/J assignment was weak (E-value above 1e-6), the CDR3 was missing, or the read contained stop codons, out-of-frame junctions, or ambiguous translated residues. A V3J clonotype was defined by an identical inferred V gene, J gene, and CDR3 amino acid sequence. Percentage overlap between repertoires was calculated by dividing the number of shared unique clonotypes by the size of the smaller repertoire. RTK rarefaction, the Chao1 estimator, and Recon v2.1 estimates of unobserved clonotypes were used to assess repertoire richness. For all TCRbeta clonotypes obtained by the gDNA method from a handful of donors, generation probabilities were computed with OLGA. In TCRdb, the immuneACCESS table is reduced to in-frame sequences with V and J assigned. These tables do not hold every clone; where another copy was compared, an unresolved V gene accounts for under half, and the others remain unexplained. Clonal size and the V and J genes are those of that table, whereas D and trimming came from the DNA. The sample table contains 1.5 million to 2.5 million clones; only one count was recorded for about 94% of them. The biggest ten clones account for 0.95% to 1.5% of the sample.

CD8 naive samples were obtained by positive selection for CCR7 among CD45RO-negative cells, yielding a CD45RA+CCR7+ population from which TemRA cells were excluded. The donors were healthy, HIV-negative adults who had no recently reported acute infections or vaccinations. All donors were Caucasian adults living in Nashville, Tennessee, USA. Blood was obtained by leukapheresis, after which PBMCs were separated by Ficoll-Histopaque density gradient centrifugation and cryopreserved in liquid nitrogen vapor phase. Analytical flow cytometry was used to check the purity and quantity of every magnetically sorted T cell population. Each sorted fraction had its genomic DNA isolated and then quantified by UV absorbance on a Nanodrop 2000c. In the case of this clone: Its antigen is currently not known. Per-base quality was not reported, and no clone a single base away is much larger than it.

CDR1 MNHNS and CDR2 SASEGT are derived from the germline V gene. V and J lose 6 bases and 3 bases, and a span of 12 bases separates them. The CDR3 measures 14 amino acids from cysteine to phenylalanine. The sequence is cut down to CDR3 DNA, 42 bases in frame from base 1. This sequence uses TRBV6-1 and TRBJ1-5; TRBD1 is perhaps the D gene, given 6 matching bases. Input material: naive CD8+ T cells sorted from blood. This sample's cell subset or site label indicates: CD45RA+CCR7+. The receptor comes from a man aged 18 to 30 in good health. The DNA sequence is given as TGTGCCAGCAGAGAACAGGGACACAATCAGCCCCAGCATTTT. This encodes CASREQGHNQPQHF.